This TCR beta chain was found in a study of T cell clonotyping in hematopoietic cell transplantation. The V segment lost 3 bases and the J segment 9 bases; nucleotides outside the gene matches: 4. This CDR3 has 15 amino acids. Looked up from germline, CDR1 is SGDLS and CDR2 is YYNGEE. Time point in this sample: recipient sample about 28 days before transplant, after cytoreduction. TCRdb's table, derived via immunoSEQ multiplex PCR, lists solely in-frame clones and lacks some. The sample consists of about 26,000 clones, about 79% of them appearing once. The receptor comes from a woman in her sixties with acute myeloid leukemia. Some clones in this sample may be carry-over from other donors' samples. The gene calls are TRBV9 and TRBJ1-6; TRBD1 matches at 12 bases. The sequencing here drew on peripheral blood mononuclear cells, taken before stem cell transplant. The CDR3 reads CASSGRDRGLSPLHF. The CDR3 DNA sequence: TGTGCCAGCAGCGGCCGGGACAGGGGGCTTTCACCCCTCCACTTT.